This paragraph covers one T cell receptor beta chain sequence. Its matching antigen is unknown. The record originates from a study of shared clonotypes between healthy human individuals. Study observations and caveats: All-four-donor shared clonotypes had higher generation probabilities than non-shared clonotypes did. Several donors shared about 4.8% of their naive CD4 clonotypes.

Donors were Caucasian adults residing in Nashville, Tennessee, USA. CD45RA+ naive and CD45RA-negative memory subsets were separated from CD4+ cells. The data were produced by immunoSEQ multiplex PCR, yet TCRdb's version contains in-frame clones alone and is incomplete. The repertoire holds hundreds of thousands of clones, with 95% to 97% as singletons. The CDR3 length is 15 residues. From germline, CDR1 is SEHNR and CDR2 FQNEAQ (reference sequence). V was shortened by 5 bases and J by 7 bases, with 18 bases between the two germline ends. This receptor was obtained from a woman aged 25 to 39 in good health. The sample comprised naive CD4+ T cells sorted from blood. Subset defined: CD45RA+ positively selected. This chain connects TRBV7-9 to TRBJ2-1, with D hard to call. The CDR3 is CASSHEFRGDNEQFF. CDR3 sequence (DNA): TGTGCCAGCAGCCACGAATTCCGTGGGGATAATGAGCAGTTCTTC.